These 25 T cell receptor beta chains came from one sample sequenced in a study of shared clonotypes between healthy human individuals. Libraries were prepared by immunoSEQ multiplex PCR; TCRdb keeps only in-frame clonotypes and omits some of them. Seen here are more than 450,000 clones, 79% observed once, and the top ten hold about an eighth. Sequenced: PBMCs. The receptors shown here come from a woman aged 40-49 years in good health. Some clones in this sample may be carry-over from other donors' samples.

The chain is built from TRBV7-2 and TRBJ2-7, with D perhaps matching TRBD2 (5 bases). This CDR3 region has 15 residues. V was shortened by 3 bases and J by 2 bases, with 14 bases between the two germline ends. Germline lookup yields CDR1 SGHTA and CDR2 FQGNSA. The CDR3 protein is CASSLGAGSAYEQYF. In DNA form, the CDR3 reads TGTGCCAGCAGCTTGGGTGCGGGCTCGGCCTACGAGCAGTACTTC.

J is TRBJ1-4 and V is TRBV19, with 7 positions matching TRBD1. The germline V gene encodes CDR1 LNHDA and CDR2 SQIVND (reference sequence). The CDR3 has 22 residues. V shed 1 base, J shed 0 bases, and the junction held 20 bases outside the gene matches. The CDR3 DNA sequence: TGTGCCAGTAGTATAGGGCGCAAGACATTAGGGGGCGTTGTCGCAACTAATGAAAAACTGTTTTTT. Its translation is CASSIGRKTLGGVVATNEKLFF.

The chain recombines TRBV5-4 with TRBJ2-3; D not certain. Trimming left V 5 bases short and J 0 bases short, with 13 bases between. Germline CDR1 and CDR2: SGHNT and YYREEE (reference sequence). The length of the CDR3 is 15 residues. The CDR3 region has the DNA TGTGCCAGCAGTCACCGGACGGAAAGCACAGATACGCAGTATTTT. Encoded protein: CASSHRTESTDTQYF.

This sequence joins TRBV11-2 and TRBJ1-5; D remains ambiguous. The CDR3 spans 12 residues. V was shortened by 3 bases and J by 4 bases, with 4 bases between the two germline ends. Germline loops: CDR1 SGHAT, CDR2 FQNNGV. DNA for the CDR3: TGTGCCAGCAGCTTGGGGAATCAGCCCCAGCATTTT. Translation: CASSLGNQPQHF.

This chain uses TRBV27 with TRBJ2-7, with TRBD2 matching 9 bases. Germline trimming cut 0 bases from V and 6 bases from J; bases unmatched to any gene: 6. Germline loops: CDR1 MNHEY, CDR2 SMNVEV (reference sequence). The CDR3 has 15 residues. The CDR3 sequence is CASSLSGTSTREQYF. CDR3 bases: TGTGCCAGCAGTTTATCCGGGACTAGCACTCGCGAGCAGTACTTC.

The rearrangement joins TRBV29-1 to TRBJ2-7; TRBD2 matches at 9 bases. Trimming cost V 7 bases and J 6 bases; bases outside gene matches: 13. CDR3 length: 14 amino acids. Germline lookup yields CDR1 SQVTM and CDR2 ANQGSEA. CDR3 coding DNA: TGCAGCGCCGCCGTTTGGGGCGGGGGGGCCGAGCAGTACTTC. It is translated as CSAAVWGGGAEQYF.

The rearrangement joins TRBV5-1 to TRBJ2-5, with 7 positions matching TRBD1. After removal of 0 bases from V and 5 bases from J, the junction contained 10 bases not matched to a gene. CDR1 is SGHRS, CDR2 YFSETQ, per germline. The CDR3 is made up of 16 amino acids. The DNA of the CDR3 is TGCGCCAGCAGCTTGGGGCAGGGGGATCTGTCCGAGACCCAGTACTTC. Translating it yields CASSLGQGDLSETQYF.

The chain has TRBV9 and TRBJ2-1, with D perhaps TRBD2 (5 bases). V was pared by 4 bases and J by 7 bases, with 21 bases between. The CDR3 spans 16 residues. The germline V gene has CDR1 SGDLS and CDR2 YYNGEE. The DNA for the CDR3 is TGTGCCAGCAGCCGTACCATTAGCGATGGGCTGAATGAGCAGTTCTTC. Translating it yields CASSRTISDGLNEQFF.

In DNA form, the CDR3 reads TGTGCCAGCAGCTTAGGGTCGGCAAATGAGCAGTTCTTC. Translating gives CASSLGSANEQFF. The chain is built from TRBV7-9 and TRBJ2-1; D is unresolved. V was pared by 1 base and J by 7 bases, with 8 bases between. The CDR3 sequence is 13 residues long. Germline V CDR1 and CDR2: SEHNR, FQNEAQ (reference sequence). Based on the CDR3 plus reference TRBV7-9 and TRBJ2-1, the full variable domain is DTGVSQNPRHKITKRGQNVTFRCDPISEHNRLYWYRQTLGQGPEFLTYFQNEAQLEKSRLLSDRFSAERPKGSFSTLEIQRTEQGDSAMYLCASSLGSANEQFFGPGTRLTVL.

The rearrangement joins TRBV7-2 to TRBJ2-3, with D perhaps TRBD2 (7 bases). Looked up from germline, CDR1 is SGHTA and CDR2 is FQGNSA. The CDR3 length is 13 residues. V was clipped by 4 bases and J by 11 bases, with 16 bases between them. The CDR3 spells CASSSPGGPRQYF. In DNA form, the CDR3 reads TGTGCCAGCAGCTCCCCGGGGGGCCCTAGGCAGTATTTT.

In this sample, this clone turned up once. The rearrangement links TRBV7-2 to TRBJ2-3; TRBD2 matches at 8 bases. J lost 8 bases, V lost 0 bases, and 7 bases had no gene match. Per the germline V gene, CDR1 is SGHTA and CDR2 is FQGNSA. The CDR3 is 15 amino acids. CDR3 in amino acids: CASSLAREATGTQYF. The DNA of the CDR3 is TGTGCCAGCAGCTTAGCGCGGGAGGCAACTGGTACGCAGTATTTT.

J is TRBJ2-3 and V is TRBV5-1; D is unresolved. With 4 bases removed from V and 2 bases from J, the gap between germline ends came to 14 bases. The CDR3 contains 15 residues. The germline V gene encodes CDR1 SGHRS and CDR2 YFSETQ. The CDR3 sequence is CASSSTGAFTDTQYF. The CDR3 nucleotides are TGCGCCAGCAGCAGCACTGGAGCTTTCACAGATACGCAGTATTTT. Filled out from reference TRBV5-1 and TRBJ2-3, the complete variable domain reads KAGVTQTPRYLIKTRGQQVTLSCSPISGHRSVSWYQQTPGQGLQFLFEYFSETQRNKGNFPGRFSGRQFSNSRSEMNVSTLELGDSALYLCASSSTGAFTDTQYFGPGTRLTVL.

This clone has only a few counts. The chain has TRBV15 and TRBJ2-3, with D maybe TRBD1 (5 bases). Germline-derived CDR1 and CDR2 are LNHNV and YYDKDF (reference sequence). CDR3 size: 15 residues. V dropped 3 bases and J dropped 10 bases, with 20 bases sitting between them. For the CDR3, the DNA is TGTGCCACCAGCAGGGGGCTTCAGGGCCCGATGTCGCAGTATTTT. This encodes CATSRGLQGPMSQYF.

The CDR3 region has the DNA TGTGCCTGGAGTGAAGGGACTTCTCCGGGAACAGATACGCAGTATTTT. Translation gives CAWSEGTSPGTDTQYF. V and J are TRBV30 and TRBJ2-3; possible D gene TRBD2, 6 bases. The V end was cut by 1 base, the J end by 3 bases, with 17 bases between. Per the germline V gene, CDR1 is GTSNPN and CDR2 is SVGIG (reference sequence). This CDR3 is 16 amino acids long.

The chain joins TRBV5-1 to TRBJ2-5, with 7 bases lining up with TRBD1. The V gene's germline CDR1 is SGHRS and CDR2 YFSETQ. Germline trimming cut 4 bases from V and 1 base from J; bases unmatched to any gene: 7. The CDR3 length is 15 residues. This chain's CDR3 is CASSRITGAQETQYF. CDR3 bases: TGCGCCAGCAGCAGAATCACAGGGGCCCAAGAGACCCAGTACTTC.

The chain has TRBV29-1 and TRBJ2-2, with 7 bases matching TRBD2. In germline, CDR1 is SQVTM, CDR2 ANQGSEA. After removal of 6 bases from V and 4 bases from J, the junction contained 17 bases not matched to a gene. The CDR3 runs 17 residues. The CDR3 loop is CSVAGTITKGGTGELFF. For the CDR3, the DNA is TGCAGCGTCGCCGGGACTATCACCAAAGGTGGCACCGGGGAGCTGTTTTTT.

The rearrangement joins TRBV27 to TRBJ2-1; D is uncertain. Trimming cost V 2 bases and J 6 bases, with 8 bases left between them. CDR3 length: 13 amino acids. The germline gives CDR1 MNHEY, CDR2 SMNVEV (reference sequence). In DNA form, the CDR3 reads TGTGCCAGCAGTTTAAATAAGCGCAATGAGCAGTTCTTC. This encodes CASSLNKRNEQFF.

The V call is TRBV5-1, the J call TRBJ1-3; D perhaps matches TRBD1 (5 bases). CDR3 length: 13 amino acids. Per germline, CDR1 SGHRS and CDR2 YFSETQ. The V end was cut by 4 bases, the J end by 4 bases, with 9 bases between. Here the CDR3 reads CASSPGDGNTIYF. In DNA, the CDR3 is TGCGCCAGCAGCCCGGGGGACGGAAACACCATATATTTT.

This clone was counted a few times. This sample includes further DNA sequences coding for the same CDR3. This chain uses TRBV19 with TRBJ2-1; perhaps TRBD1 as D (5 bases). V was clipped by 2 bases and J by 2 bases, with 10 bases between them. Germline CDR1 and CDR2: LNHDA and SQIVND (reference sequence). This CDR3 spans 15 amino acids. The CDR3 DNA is TGTGCCAGTAGTATATCAGGGCTCGCCTACAATGAGCAGTTCTTC. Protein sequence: CASSISGLAYNEQFF.

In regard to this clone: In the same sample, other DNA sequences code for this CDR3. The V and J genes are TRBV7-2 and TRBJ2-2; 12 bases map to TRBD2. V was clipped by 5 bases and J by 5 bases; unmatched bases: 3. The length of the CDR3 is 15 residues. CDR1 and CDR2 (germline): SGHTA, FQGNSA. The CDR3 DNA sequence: TGTGCCAGCAGCCCAGGACTAGCGGGAACCGGGGAGCTGTTTTTT. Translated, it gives CASSPGLAGTGELFF.

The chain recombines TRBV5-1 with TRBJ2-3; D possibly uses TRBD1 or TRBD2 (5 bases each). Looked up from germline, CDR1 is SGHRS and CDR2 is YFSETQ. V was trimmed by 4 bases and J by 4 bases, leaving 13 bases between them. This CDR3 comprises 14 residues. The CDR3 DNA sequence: TGCGCCAGCAGCCCCCGGGGCACCGCAGATACGCAGTATTTT. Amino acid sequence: CASSPRGTADTQYF. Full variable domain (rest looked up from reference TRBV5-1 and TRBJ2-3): KAGVTQTPRYLIKTRGQQVTLSCSPISGHRSVSWYQQTPGQGLQFLFEYFSETQRNKGNFPGRFSGRQFSNSRSEMNVSTLELGDSALYLCASSPRGTADTQYFGPGTRLTVL.

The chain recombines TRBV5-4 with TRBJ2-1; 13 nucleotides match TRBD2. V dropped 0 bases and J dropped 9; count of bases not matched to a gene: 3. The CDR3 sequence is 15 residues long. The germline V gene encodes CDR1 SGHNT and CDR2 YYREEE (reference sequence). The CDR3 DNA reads TGTGCCAGCAGCTTGGGGACTAGCGGGAGTCTTGAGCAGTTCTTC. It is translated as CASSLGTSGSLEQFF.

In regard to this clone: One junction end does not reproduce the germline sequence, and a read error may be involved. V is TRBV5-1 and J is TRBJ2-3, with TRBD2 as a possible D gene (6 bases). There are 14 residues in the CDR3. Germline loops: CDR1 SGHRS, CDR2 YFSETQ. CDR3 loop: CAGSLMGLTDTQYF. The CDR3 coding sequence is TGCGCCGGCAGCTTGATGGGACTCACAGATACGCAGTATTTT.

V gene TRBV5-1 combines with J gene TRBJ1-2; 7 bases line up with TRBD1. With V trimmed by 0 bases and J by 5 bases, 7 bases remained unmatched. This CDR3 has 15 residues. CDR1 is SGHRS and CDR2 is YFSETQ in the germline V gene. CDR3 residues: CASSLVSGGNYGYTF. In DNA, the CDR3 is TGCGCCAGCAGCTTGGTGTCAGGGGGAAATTATGGCTACACCTTC.

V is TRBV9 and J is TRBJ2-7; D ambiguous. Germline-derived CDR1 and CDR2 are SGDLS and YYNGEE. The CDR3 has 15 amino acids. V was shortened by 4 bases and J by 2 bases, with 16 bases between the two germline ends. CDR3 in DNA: TGTGCCAGCAGCCCGTCGGGTGGCAGAGCCTACGAGCAGTACTTC. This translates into CASSPSGGRAYEQYF.